This is a list of T cell receptor beta chains from one sample in a study of blood T cell repertoires in COVID-19. Clones were sequenced by immunoSEQ multiplex PCR, and TCRdb holds only the in-frame ones, with some missing. This sample yields roughly 43,000 clones, of which about 87% are seen a single time; 15% belongs to the top ten. Input material: peripheral blood. All receptors come from a man aged 60 to 69 with active COVID-19. Each CDR3 is given with its conserved first and last residue. A D gene is named only where the DNA matches it firmly. Clone size is stated in some rows and not others, as once, few, many or a class when expanded.

size	V	J	D	CDR3	DNA
.	TRBV3-1/TRBV3-2	TRBJ2-2	.	CASSQPGLGTGELFF	TGTGCCAGCAGCCAACCGGGACTCGGAACCGGGGAGCTGTTTTTT
.	TRBV5-1	TRBJ2-7	.	CASSLVTLADSSYEQYF	TGCGCCAGCAGCTTGGTTACCCTAGCCGATAGCTCCTACGAGCAGTACTTC
.	TRBV15	TRBJ2-7	.	CATSSPIAGDFYEQYF	TGTGCCACCAGCAGCCCCATCGCAGGGGATTTTTACGAGCAGTACTTC
.	TRBV28	TRBJ1-1	TRBD1	CASSLSRDRGLLTEAFF	TGTGCCAGCAGTTTGTCCCGGGACAGGGGGCTTCTCACTGAAGCTTTCTTT
.	TRBV10-2	TRBJ2-1	.	CASSSPTSHTDNEQFF	TGCGCCAGCTCTTCCCCCACTAGTCATACAGACAATGAGCAGTTCTTC
.	TRBV19	TRBJ2-7	TRBD1	CASSIRDSTYEQYF	TGTGCCAGTAGTATAAGGGACAGTACTTACGAGCAGTACTTC
.	TRBV5-8	TRBJ1-1	.	CASSPVGRVNTEAFF	TGTGCCAGCAGCCCGGTTGGGAGGGTGAACACTGAAGCTTTCTTT
.	TRBV29-1	TRBJ2-7	TRBD1	CSVDRGRGEQYF	TGCAGCGTCGACAGGGGGCGAGGTGAGCAGTACTTC
.	TRBV6-6	TRBJ2-7	TRBD1	CASSKTGGILYEQYF	TGTGCCAGCAGTAAGACAGGGGGGATTTTATACGAGCAGTACTTC
once	TRBV28	TRBJ1-1	TRBD1	CASSKDRVGTEAFF	TGTGCCAGCAGTAAGGACAGGGTGGGCACTGAAGCTTTCTTT
.	TRBV5-6	TRBJ1-2	.	CASSLQVNYGYTF	TGTGCCAGCAGCTTACAGGTTAACTATGGCTACACCTTC
once	TRBV5-1	TRBJ1-4	.	CASSLQGGTSEKLFF	TGCGCCAGCAGCTTGCAAGGGGGGACTAGTGAAAAACTGTTTTTT
.	TRBV9	TRBJ2-7	.	CASSVALGREQYF	TGTGCCAGCAGCGTAGCACTAGGACGCGAGCAGTACTTC
.	TRBV7-2	TRBJ1-4	.	CASSLWGLGTNEKLFF	TGTGCCAGCAGCTTGTGGGGGCTGGGGACTAATGAAAAACTGTTTTTT
.	TRBV5-4	TRBJ2-7	.	CASSGIIQEGSYEQYF	TGTGCCAGCAGCGGGATAATTCAAGAGGGCTCCTACGAGCAGTACTTC
.	TRBV6-5	TRBJ2-5	.	CASSTDRFLGTQYF	TGTGCCAGCAGCACCGACAGGTTCCTTGGGACCCAGTACTTC
.	TRBV4-2	TRBJ1-1	TRBD1	CASSPQGETEAFF	TGTGCCAGCAGCCCACAGGGGGAGACTGAAGCTTTCTTT
.	TRBV5-6	TRBJ1-6	.	CASSFVGGGNSPLHF	TGTGCCAGCAGCTTCGTCGGGGGAGGAAATTCACCCCTCCACTTT
.	TRBV28	TRBJ2-7	TRBD1	CASSFAGKAGGMF	TGTGCCAGCAGTTTCGCCGGCAAGGCAGGGGGTATGTTC
.	TRBV7-2	TRBJ1-2	.	CASSPPGRNYGYTF	TGTGCCAGCAGCCCCCCGGGGAGGAACTATGGCTACACCTTC
once	TRBV29-1	TRBJ2-3	TRBD2	CSARTSGKARADTQYF	TGCAGCGCTCGGACTAGCGGGAAAGCTCGGGCAGATACGCAGTATTTT
.	TRBV30	TRBJ2-5	TRBD2	CAWSRTSAGGETQYF	TGTGCCTGGAGCCGGACTAGCGCTGGGGGGGAGACCCAGTACTTC
large	TRBV6-5	TRBJ2-3	TRBD2	CASIDGAGGTDTQYF	TGTGCCAGCATCGACGGGGCGGGGGGCACAGATACGCAGTATTTT
.	TRBV5-1	TRBJ2-3	TRBD2	CASSLAGTSGATITDTQYF	TGCGCCAGCAGCTTGGCCGGGACTAGCGGGGCTACTATTACAGATACGCAGTATTTT
.	TRBV19	TRBJ2-3	.	CASSPRSERSTQYF	TGTGCCAGTAGTCCGCGGTCTGAGAGAAGTACGCAGTATTTT
.	TRBV7-6	TRBJ2-7	TRBD1	CASSLLGTGDYEQYF	TGTGCCAGCAGCTTATTAGGGACAGGGGACTACGAGCAGTACTTC
once	TRBV24-1	TRBJ2-1	TRBD2	CATSDSRTSRTHNEQFF	TGTGCCACCAGTGATTCACGGACTAGCAGGACTCACAATGAGCAGTTCTTC
.	TRBV9	TRBJ2-5	.	CASPLPGGSQETQYF	TGTGCCAGTCCCCTTCCCGGGGGAAGCCAAGAGACCCAGTACTTC
few	TRBV5-6	TRBJ2-7	.	CASSPKGDTSYEQYF	TGTGCCAGCAGCCCCAAGGGGGACACCTCCTACGAGCAGTACTTC
.	TRBV6-5	TRBJ1-2	.	CASSYSGVSSYTF	TGTGCCAGCAGTTACTCAGGGGTTTCTAGCTACACCTTC
.	TRBV28	TRBJ1-5	.	CASIGVNQPQHF	TGTGCCAGCATAGGGGTAAACCAGCCCCAGCATTTT
.	TRBV29-1	TRBJ2-7	TRBD1	CSVDGDRGQDEQYF	TGCAGCGTTGACGGGGACAGGGGGCAGGACGAGCAGTACTTC
.	TRBV4-3	TRBJ2-5	.	CASSQEMRQETQYF	TGCGCCAGCAGCCAAGAGATGCGTCAAGAGACCCAGTACTTC
.	TRBV29-1	TRBJ2-1	TRBD1	CSCGQGRNNEQFF	TGCAGCTGTGGACAGGGTCGTAACAATGAGCAGTTCTTC
.	TRBV28	TRBJ2-3	.	CASAHGGPPDTQYF	TGTGCCAGCGCCCACGGGGGGCCCCCAGATACGCAGTATTTT
.	TRBV28	TRBJ1-4	TRBD1	CASSSPGTVNEKLFF	TGTGCCAGCAGTTCCCCCGGGACAGTTAATGAAAAACTGTTTTTT